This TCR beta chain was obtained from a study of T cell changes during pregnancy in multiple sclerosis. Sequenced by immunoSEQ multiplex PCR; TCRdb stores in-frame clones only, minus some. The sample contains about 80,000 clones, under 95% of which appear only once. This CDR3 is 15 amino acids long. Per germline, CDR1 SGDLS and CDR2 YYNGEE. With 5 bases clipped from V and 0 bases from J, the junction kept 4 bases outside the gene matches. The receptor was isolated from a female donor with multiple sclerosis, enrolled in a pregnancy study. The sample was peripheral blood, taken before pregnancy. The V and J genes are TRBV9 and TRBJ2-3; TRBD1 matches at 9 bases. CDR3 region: CASSVQGASTDTQYF. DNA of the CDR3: TGTGCCAGCAGTGTACAGGGGGCGAGCACAGATACGCAGTATTTT.